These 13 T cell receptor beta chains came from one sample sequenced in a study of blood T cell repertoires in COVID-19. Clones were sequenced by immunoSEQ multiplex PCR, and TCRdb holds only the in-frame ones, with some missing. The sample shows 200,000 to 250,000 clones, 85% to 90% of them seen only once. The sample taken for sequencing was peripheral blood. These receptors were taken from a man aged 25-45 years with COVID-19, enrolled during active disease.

This CDR3 is CASRYQANTEAFF. The CDR3 region has the DNA TGTGCCAGCAGGTATCAGGCGAACACTGAAGCTTTCTTT. The rearrangement uses TRBV14 and TRBJ1-1; D is ambiguous. CDR1 and CDR2 (germline): SGHDN, FVKESK. The CDR3 consists of 13 residues. V was pared by 6 bases and J by 1 base, with 9 bases between.

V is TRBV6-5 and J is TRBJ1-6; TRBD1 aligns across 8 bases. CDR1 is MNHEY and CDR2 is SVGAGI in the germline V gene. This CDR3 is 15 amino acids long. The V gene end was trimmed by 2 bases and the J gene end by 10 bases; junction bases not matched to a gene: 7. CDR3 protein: CASSYPQGAGSPLHF. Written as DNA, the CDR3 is TGTGCCAGCAGTTACCCGCAGGGGGCGGGCTCACCCCTCCACTTT.

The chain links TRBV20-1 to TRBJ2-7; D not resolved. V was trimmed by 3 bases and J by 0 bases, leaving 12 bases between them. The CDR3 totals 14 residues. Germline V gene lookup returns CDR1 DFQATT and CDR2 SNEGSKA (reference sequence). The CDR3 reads CSASRFLRSYEQYF. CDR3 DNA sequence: TGCAGTGCTAGTCGGTTCTTACGCTCCTACGAGCAGTACTTC.

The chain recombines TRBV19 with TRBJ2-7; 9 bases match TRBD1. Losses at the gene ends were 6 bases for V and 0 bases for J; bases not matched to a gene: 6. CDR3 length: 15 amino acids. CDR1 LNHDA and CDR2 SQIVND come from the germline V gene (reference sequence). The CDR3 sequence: CASSTGTGSSYEQYF. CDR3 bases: TGTGCCAGTAGCACCGGGACAGGGAGCTCCTACGAGCAGTACTTC.

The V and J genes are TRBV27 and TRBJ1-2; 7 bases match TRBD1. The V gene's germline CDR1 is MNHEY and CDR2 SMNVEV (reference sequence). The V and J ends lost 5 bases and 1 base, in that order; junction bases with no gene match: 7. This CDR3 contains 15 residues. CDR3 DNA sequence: TGTGCCAGCAGTGCGGGACAGTGGATTAACTATGGCTACACCTTC. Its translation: CASSAGQWINYGYTF.

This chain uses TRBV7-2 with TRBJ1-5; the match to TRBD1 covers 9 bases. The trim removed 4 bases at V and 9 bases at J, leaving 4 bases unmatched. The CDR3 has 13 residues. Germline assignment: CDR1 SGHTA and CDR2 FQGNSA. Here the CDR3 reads CASSSGQGRPQHF. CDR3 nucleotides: TGTGCCAGCAGCTCGGGACAGGGTAGGCCCCAGCATTTT. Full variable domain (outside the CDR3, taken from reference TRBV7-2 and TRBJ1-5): GAGVSQSPSNKVTEKGKDVELRCDPISGHTALYWYRQSLGQGLEFLIYFQGNSAPDKSGLPSDRFSAERTGGSVSTLTIQRTQQEDSAVYLCASSSGQGRPQHFGDGTRLSIL.

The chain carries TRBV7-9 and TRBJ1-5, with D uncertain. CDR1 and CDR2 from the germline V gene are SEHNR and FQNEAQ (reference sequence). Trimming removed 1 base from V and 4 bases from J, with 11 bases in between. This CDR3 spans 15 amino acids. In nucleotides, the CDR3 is TGTGCCAGCAGCTTAGGGGTGGCGGGTAATCAGCCCCAGCATTTT. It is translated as CASSLGVAGNQPQHF.

Here the CDR3 reads CASSPGGMRVGEKLFF. The CDR3 DNA is TGTGCCAGCAGCCCCGGTGGTATGAGGGTGGGTGAAAAACTGTTTTTT. This chain joins TRBV5-4 and TRBJ1-4; no clear D. Germline values: CDR1 SGHNT, CDR2 YYREEE (reference sequence). CDR3 length: 16 residues. The V gene lost 4 bases and the J gene lost 7 bases, with 20 bases spanning the gap.

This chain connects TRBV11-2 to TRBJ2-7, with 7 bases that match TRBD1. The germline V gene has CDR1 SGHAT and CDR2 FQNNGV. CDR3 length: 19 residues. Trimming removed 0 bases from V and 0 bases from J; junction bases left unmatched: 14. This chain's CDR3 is CASSLEFFYMGQSSYEQYF. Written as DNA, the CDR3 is TGTGCCAGCAGCTTAGAATTTTTTTACATGGGACAGAGCTCCTACGAGCAGTACTTC. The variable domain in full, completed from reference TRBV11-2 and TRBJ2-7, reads EAGVAQSPRYKIIEKRQSVAFWCNPISGHATLYWYQQILGQGPKLLIQFQNNGVVDDSQLPKDRFSAERLKGVDSTLKIQPAKLEDSAVYLCASSLEFFYMGQSSYEQYFGPGTRLTVT.

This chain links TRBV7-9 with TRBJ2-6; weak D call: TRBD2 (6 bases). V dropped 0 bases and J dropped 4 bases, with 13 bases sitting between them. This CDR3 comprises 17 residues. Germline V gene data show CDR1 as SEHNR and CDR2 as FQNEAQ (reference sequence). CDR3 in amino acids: CASSLALRGSGANVLTF. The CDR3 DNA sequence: TGTGCCAGCAGCTTAGCTTTGCGGGGTTCCGGGGCCAACGTCCTGACTTTC.

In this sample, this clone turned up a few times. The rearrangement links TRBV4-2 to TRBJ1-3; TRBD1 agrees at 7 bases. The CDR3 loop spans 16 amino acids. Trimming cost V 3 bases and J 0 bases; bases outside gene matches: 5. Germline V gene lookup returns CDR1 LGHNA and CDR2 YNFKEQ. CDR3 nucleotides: TGTGCCAGCAGCCAGGACAGGACCAGCTCTGGAAACACCATATATTTT. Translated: CASSQDRTSSGNTIYF.

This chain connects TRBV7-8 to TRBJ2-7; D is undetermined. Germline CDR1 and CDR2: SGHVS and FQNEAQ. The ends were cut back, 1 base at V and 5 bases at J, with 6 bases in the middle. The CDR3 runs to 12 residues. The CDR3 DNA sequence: TGTGCCAGCAGCTTAGTTCAGAACGAGCAGTACTTC. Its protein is CASSLVQNEQYF.

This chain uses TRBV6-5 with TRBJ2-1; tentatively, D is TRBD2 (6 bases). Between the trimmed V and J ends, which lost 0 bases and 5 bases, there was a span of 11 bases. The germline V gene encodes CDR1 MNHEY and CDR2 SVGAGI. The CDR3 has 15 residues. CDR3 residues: CASSYSAGPNNEQFF. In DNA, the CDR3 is TGTGCCAGCAGTTACTCTGCGGGACCCAACAATGAGCAGTTCTTC.